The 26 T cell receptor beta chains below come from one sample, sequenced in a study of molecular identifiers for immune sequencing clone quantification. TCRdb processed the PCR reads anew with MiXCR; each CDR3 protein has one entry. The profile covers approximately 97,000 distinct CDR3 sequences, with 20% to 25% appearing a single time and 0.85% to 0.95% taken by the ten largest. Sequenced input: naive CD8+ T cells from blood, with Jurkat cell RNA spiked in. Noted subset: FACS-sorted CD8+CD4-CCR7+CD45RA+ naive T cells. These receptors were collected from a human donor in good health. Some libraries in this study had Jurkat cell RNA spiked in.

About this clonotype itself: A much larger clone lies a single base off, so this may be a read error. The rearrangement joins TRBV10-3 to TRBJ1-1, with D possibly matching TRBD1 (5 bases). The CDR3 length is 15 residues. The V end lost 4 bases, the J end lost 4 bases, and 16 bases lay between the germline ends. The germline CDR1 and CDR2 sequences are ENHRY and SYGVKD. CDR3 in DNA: TGTGCCATCAGTGGGAGAATGGGGGTGAGCACTGAAGCTTTCTTT. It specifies CAISGRMGVSTEAFF.

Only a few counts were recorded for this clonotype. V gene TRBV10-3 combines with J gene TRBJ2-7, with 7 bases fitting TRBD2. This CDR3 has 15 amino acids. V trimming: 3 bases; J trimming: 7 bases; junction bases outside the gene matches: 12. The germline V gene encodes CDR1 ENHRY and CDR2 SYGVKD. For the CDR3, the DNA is TGTGCCATCAGTGATGCCGGGACTATAACGGTAGAGCAGTACTTC. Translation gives CAISDAGTITVEQYF.

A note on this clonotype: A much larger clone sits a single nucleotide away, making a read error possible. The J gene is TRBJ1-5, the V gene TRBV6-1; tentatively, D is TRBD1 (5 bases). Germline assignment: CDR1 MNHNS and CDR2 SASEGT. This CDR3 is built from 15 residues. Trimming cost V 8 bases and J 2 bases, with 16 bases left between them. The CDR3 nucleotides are TGTGCCAGCGGTCTCCGTGACAGAGGCAATCAGCCCCAGCATTTT. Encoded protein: CASGLRDRGNQPQHF.

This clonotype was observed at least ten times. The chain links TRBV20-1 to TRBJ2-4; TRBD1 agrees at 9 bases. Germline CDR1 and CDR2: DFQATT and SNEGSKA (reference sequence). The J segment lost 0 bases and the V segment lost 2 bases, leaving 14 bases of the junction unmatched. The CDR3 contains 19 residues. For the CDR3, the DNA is TGCAGTGCTAGACTCCTGACGGGACAGGGAGTCTTAGCCAAAAACATTCAGTACTTC. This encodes CSARLLTGQGVLAKNIQYF.

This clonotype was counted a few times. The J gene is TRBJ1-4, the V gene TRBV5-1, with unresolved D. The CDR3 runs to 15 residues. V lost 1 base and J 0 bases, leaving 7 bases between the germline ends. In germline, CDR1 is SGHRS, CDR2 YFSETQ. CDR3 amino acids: CASSLYTTTNEKLFF. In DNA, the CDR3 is TGCGCCAGCAGCTTGTACACGACAACTAATGAAAAACTGTTTTTT.

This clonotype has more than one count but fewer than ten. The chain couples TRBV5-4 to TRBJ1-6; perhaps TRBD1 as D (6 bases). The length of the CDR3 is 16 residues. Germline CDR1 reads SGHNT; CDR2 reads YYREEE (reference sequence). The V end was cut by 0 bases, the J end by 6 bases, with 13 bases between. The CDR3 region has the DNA TGTGCCAGCAGCTTGGCAGGGGAGAGGGCTAATTCACCCCTCCACTTT. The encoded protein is CASSLAGERANSPLHF.

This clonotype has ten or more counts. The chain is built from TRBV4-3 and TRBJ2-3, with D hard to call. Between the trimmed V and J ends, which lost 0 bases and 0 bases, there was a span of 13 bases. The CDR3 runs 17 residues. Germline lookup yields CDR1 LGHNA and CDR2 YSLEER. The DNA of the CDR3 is TGCGCCAGCAGCCAAGATGTGAAAAGACCTAGCACAGATACGCAGTATTTT. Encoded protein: CASSQDVKRPSTDTQYF.

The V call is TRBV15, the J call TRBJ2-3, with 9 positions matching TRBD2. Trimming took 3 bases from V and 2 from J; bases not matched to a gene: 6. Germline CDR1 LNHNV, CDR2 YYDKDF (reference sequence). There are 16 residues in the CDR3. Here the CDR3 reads CATSRTTSGPTDTQYF. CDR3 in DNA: TGTGCCACCAGCAGGACCACTAGCGGGCCCACAGATACGCAGTATTTT.

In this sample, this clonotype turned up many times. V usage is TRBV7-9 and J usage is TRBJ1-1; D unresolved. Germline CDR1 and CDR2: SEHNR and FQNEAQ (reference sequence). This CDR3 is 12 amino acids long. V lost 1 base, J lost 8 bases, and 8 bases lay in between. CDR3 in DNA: TGTGCCAGCAGCTTAGATTGGGAAGAAGCTTTCTTT. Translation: CASSLDWEEAFF.

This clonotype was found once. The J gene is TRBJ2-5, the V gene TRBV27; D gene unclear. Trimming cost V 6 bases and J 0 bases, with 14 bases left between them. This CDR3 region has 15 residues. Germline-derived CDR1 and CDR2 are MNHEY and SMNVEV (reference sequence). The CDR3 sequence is CASSTTIMYQETQYF. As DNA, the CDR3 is TGTGCCAGCAGCACGACGATAATGTACCAAGAGACCCAGTACTTC.

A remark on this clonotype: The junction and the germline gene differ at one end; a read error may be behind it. CDR3 in DNA: TGTGCCAGCAGCTTGGGGGCAAATACACAGTATTTT. This encodes CASSLGANTQYF. The V call is TRBV6-2 or TRBV6-3, the J call TRBJ2-3; possibly TRBD1 for D (6 bases). In germline, CDR1 is MNHEY, CDR2 SVGEGT. The CDR3 is 12 residues long.

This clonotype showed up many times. CDR3 loop: CASSLVLAGGLNTGELFF. In nucleotides, the CDR3 is TGTGCCAGCAGTTTAGTCCTAGCGGGGGGCCTGAACACCGGGGAGCTGTTTTTT. This chain connects TRBV27 to TRBJ2-2, with TRBD2 matching over 11 bases. The germline V gene has CDR1 MNHEY and CDR2 SMNVEV (reference sequence). The V and J ends lost 2 bases and 1 base, in that order; junction bases with no gene match: 6. This CDR3 is built from 18 residues.

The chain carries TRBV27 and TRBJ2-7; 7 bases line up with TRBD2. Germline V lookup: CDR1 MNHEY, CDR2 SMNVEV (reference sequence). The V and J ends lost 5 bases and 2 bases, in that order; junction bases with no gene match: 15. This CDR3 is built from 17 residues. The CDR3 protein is CASSIYAGRELTYEQYF. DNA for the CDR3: TGTGCCAGCAGTATCTATGCGGGGCGGGAGTTAACCTACGAGCAGTACTTC.

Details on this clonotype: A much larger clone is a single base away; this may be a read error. Here the CDR3 reads CASSEGNFEQYF. The CDR3 coding sequence is TGTGCCAGCAGCGAAGGTAACTTCGAGCAGTACTTC. V gene TRBV13 combines with J gene TRBJ2-7; D is ambiguous. Germline V CDR1 and CDR2: PRHDT, FYEKMQ (reference sequence). The V end was cut by 5 bases, the J end by 6 bases, with 11 bases between. This CDR3 is 12 amino acids long.

Here the CDR3 reads CASSQPGRAYEQYF. The CDR3 DNA sequence: TGTGCCAGCAGCCAACCGGGACGGGCCTACGAGCAGTACTTC. The chain uses TRBV3-1 and TRBJ2-7; the D gene could be TRBD1 or TRBD2 (5 bases each). This CDR3 has 14 amino acids. V dropped 2 bases and J dropped 2 bases, with 10 bases sitting between them. Germline CDR1 and CDR2: LGHDT and YNNKEL (reference sequence).

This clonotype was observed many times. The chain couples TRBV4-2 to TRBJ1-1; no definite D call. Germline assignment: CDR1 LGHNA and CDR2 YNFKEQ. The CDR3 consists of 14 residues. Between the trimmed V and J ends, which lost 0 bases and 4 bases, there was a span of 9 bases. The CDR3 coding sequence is TGTGCCAGCAGCCAAGAATTTTTGGCCACTGAAGCTTTCTTT. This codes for CASSQEFLATEAFF.

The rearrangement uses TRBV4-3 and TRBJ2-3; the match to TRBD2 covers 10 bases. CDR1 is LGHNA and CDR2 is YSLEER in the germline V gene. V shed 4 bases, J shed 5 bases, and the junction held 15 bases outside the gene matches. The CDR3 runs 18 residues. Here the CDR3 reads CASSREWSLAGVEDTQYF. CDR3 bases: TGCGCCAGCAGCCGAGAATGGTCCCTAGCGGGAGTAGAAGATACGCAGTATTTT.

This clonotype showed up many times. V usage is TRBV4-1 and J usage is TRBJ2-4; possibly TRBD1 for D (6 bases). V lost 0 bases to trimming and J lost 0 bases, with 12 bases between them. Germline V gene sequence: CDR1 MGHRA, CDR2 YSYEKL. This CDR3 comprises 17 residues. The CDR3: CASSQDDRMLAKNIQYF. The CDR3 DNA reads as TGCGCCAGCAGCCAAGATGACAGGATGCTAGCCAAAAACATTCAGTACTTC.

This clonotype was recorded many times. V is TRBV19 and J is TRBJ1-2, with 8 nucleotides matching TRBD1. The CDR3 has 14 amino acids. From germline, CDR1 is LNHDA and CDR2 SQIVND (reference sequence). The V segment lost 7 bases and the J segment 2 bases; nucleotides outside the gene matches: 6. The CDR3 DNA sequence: TGTGCCAGTACCTTCCAGGGGGCGAACTATGGCTACACCTTC. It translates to CASTFQGANYGYTF.

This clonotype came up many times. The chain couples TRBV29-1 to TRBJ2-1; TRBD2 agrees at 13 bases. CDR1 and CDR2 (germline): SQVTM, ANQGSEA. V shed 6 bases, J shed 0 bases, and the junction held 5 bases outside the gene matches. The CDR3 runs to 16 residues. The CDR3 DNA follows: TGCAGCGTCCAACTAGCGGGAGGGAGCTCCTACAATGAGCAGTTCTTC. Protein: CSVQLAGGSSYNEQFF.

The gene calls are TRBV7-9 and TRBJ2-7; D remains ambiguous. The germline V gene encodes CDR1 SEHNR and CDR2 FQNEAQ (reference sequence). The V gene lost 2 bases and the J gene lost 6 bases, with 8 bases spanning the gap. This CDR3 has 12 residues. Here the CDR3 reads CASSLMTSEQYF. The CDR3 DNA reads TGTGCCAGCAGCTTAATGACTTCCGAGCAGTACTTC.

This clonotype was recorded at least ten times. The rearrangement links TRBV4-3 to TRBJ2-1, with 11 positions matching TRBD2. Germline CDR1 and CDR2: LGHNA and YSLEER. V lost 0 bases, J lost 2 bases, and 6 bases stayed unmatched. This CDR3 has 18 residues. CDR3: CASSQEVSGRAAYNEQFF. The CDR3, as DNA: TGCGCCAGCAGCCAAGAGGTTAGCGGGAGGGCCGCCTACAATGAGCAGTTCTTC.

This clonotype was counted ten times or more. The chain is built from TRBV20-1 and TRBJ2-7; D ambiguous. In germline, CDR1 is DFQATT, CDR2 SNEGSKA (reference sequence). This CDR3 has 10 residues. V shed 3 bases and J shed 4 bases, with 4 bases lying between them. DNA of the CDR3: TGCAGTGCTAGGGAGTACGAGCAGTACTTC. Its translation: CSAREYEQYF.

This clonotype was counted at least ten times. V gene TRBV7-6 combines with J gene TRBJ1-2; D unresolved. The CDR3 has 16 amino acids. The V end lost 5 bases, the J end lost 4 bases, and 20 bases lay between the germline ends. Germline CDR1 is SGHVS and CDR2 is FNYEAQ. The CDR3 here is CASSPLSTRESYGYTF. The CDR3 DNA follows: TGTGCCAGCAGCCCCCTTTCTACCCGGGAGAGCTATGGCTACACCTTC.

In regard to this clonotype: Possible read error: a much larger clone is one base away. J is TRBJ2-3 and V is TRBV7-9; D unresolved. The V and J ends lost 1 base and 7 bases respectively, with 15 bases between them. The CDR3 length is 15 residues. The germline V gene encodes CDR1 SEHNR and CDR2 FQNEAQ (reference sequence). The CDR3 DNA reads TGTGCCAGCAGCTTAGTACAGCCTGGATTAAATACGCAGTATTTT. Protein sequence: CASSLVQPGLNTQYF.

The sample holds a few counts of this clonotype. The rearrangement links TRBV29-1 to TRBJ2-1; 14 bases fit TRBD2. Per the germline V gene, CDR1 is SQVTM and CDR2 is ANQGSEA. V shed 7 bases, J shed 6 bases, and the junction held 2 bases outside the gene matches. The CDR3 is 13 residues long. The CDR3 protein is CSGGTSGGNEQFF. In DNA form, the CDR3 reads TGCAGCGGCGGGACTAGCGGGGGCAATGAGCAGTTCTTC.